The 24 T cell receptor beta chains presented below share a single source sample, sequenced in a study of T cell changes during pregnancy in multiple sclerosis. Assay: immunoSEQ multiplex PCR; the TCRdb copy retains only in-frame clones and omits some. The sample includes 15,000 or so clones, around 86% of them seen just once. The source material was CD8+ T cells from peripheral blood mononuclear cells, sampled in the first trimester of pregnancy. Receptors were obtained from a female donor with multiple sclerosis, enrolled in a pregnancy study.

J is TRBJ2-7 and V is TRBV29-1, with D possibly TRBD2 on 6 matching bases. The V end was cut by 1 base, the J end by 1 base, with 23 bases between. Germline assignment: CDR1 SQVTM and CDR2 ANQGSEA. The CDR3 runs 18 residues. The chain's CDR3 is CSVEVFRRAASASYEQYF. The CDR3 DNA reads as TGCAGCGTTGAAGTTTTTCGGAGGGCGGCCTCCGCTTCCTACGAGCAGTACTTC.

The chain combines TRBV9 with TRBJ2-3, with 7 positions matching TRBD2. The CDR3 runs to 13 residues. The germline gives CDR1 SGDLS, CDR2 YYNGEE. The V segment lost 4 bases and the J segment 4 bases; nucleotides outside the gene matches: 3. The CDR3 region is CASSSLAADTQYF. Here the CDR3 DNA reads TGTGCCAGCAGCTCCCTAGCGGCAGATACGCAGTATTTT.

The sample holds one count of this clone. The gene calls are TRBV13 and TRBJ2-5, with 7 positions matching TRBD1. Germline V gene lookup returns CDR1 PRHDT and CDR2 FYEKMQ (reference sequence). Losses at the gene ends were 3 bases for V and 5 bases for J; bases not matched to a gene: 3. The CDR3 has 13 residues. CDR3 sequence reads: CASSLGRGETQYF. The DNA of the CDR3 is TGTGCCAGCAGCTTGGGCAGGGGGGAGACCCAGTACTTC.

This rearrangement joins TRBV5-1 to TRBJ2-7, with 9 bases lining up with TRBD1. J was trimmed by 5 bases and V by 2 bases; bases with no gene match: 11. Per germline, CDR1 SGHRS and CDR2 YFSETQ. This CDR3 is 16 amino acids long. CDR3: CASSLPSGTGNNEQYF. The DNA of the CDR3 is TGCGCCAGCAGCTTACCCTCCGGGACAGGGAACAACGAGCAGTACTTC.

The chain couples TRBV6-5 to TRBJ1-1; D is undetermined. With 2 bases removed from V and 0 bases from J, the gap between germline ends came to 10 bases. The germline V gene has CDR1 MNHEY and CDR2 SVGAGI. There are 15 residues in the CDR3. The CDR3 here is CASSYAQVLNTEAFF. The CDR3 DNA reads TGTGCCAGCAGTTACGCCCAGGTACTGAACACTGAAGCTTTCTTT.

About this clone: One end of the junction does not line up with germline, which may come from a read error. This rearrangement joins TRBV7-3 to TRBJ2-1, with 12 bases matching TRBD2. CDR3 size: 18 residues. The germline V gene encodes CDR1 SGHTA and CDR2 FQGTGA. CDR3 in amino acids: CACRGPTSGGTDYNEQFF. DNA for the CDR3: TGTGCCTGCAGGGGGCCGACTAGCGGGGGAACGGACTACAATGAGCAGTTCTTC. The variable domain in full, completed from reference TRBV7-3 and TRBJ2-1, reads GAGVSQTPSNKVTEKGKYVELRCDPISGHTALYWYRQSLGQGPEFLIYFQGTGAADDSGLPNDRFFAVRPEGSVSTLKIQRTERGDSAVYLCACRGPTSGGTDYNEQFFGPGTRLTVL.

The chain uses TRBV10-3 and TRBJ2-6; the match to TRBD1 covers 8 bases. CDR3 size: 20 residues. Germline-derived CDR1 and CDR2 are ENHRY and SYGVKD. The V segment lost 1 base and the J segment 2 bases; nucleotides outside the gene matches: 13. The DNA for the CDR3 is TGTGCCATCAGTGAGTTTAAAGGACAGGGAGGTGGTACTGGGGCCAACGTCCTGACTTTC. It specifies CAISEFKGQGGGTGANVLTF.

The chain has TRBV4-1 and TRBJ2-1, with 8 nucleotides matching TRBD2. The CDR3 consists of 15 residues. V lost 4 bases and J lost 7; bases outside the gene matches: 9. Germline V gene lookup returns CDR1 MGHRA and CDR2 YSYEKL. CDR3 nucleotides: TGCGCCAGCAGCCTGGGGCGGGAGGTTAGTAATGAGCAGTTCTTC. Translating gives CASSLGREVSNEQFF.

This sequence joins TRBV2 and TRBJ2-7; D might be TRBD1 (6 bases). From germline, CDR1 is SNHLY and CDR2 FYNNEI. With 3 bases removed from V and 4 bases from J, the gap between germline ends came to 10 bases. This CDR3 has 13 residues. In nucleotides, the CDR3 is TGTGCCAGCAGTGACAGGGGTGGGTACGAGCAGTACTTC. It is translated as CASSDRGGYEQYF.

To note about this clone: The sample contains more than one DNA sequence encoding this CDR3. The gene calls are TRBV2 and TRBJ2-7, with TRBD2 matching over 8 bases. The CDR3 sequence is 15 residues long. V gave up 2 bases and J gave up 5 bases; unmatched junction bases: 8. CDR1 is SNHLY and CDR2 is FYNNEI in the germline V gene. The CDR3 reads CASSEMAGGWDEQYF. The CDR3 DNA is TGTGCCAGCAGTGAAATGGCGGGGGGCTGGGACGAGCAGTACTTC.

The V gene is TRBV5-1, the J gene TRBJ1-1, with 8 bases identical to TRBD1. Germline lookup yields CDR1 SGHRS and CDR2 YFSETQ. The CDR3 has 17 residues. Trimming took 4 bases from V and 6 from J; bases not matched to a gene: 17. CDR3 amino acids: CASSLDRDLRGDAEAFF. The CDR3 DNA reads TGCGCCAGCAGCCTGGACAGGGATCTTAGAGGGGACGCTGAAGCTTTCTTT.

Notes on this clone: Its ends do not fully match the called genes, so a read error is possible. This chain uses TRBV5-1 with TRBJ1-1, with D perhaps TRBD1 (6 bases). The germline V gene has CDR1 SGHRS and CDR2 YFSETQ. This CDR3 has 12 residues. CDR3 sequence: CASSYRDTEAFF. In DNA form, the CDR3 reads TGCGCCAGCAGCTACCGGGACACCGAAGCTTTCTTT.

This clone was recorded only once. The CDR3 DNA is TGCGCCAGCAGCGCCCGCGGGCGGGGGAACACCGGGGAGCTGTTTTTT. Translating it yields CASSARGRGNTGELFF. The rearrangement joins TRBV4-1 to TRBJ2-2; weak D call: TRBD2 (6 bases). V was cut by 5 bases and J by 1 base, with 14 bases left in between. The CDR3 is 16 amino acids. CDR1 is MGHRA, CDR2 YSYEKL, per germline.

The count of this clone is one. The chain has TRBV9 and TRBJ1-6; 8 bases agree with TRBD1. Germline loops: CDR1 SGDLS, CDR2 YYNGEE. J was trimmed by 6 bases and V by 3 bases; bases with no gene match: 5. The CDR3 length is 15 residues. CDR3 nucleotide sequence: TGTGCCAGCAGCGGACAGGGGAAGGTTAATTCACCCCTCCACTTT. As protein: CASSGQGKVNSPLHF.

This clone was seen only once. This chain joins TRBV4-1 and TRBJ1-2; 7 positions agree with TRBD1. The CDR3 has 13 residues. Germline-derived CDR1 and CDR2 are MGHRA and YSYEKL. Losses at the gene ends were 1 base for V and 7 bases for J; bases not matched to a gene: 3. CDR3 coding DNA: TGCGCCAGCAGCCAAGGGACAGGTCCTGGCTACACCTTC. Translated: CASSQGTGPGYTF.

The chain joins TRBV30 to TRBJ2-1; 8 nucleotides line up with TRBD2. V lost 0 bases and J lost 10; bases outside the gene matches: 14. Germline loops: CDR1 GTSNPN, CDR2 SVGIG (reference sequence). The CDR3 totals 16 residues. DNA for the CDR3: TGTGCCTGGAGTGTACGGGCTAGCGGGTATATGGGCGAGCAGTTCTTC. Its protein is CAWSVRASGYMGEQFF.

CDR3 in DNA: TGTGCCAGCAGTTTATACCCACCTCTAGGGGGGGAGGGTCAGCCCCAGCATTTT. Translating it yields CASSLYPPLGGEGQPQHF. The chain carries TRBV27 and TRBJ1-5; D is possibly TRBD1 (6 bases). Germline V lookup: CDR1 MNHEY, CDR2 SMNVEV (reference sequence). V gave up 1 base and J gave up 6 bases, with 22 bases separating them. The CDR3 extends over 18 amino acids.

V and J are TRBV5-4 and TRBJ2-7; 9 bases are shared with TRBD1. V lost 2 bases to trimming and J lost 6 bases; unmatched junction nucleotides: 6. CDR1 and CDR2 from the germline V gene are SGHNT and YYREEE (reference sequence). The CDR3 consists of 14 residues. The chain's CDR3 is CASSFGSQGAEQYF. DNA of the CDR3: TGTGCCAGCAGCTTCGGGTCACAGGGGGCCGAGCAGTACTTC.

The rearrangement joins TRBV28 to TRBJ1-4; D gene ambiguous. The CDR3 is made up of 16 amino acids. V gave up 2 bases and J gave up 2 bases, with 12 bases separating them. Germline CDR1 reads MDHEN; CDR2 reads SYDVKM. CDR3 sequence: CASSLGTFGTNEKLFF. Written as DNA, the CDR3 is TGTGCCAGCAGTTTAGGAACATTCGGGACTAATGAAAAACTGTTTTTT.

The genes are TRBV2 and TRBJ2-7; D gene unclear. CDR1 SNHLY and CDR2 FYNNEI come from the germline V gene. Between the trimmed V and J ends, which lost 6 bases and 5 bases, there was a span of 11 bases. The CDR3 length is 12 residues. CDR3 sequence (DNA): TGTGCCAGCAGGGTGTCTAGGAACGAGCAGTACTTC. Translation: CASRVSRNEQYF.

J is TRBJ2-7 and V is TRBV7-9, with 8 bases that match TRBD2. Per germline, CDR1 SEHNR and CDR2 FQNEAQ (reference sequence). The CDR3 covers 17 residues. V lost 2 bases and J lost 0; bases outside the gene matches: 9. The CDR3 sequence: CASSLPGGGRDSYEQYF. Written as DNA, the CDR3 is TGTGCCAGCAGCTTACCCGGGGGGGGGCGAGACTCCTACGAGCAGTACTTC.

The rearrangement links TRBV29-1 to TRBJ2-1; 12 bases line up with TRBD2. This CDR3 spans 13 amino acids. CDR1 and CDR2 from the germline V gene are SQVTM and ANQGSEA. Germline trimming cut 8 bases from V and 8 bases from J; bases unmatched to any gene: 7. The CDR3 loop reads CSILAGGPHEQFF. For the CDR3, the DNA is TGCAGCATACTAGCGGGGGGTCCCCATGAGCAGTTCTTC.

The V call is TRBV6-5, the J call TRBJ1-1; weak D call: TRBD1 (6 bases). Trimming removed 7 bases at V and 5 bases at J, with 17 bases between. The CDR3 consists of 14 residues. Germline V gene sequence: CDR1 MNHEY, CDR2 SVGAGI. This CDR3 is CASTIQQGWTEAFF. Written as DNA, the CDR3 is TGTGCCAGCACTATACAACAGGGATGGACTGAAGCTTTCTTT.

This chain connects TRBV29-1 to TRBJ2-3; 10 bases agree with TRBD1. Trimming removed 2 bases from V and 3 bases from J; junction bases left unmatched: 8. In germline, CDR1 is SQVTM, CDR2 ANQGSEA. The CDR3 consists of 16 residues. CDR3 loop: CSVETWDRGGTDTQYF. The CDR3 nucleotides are TGCAGCGTTGAAACATGGGACAGGGGAGGTACAGATACGCAGTATTTT.